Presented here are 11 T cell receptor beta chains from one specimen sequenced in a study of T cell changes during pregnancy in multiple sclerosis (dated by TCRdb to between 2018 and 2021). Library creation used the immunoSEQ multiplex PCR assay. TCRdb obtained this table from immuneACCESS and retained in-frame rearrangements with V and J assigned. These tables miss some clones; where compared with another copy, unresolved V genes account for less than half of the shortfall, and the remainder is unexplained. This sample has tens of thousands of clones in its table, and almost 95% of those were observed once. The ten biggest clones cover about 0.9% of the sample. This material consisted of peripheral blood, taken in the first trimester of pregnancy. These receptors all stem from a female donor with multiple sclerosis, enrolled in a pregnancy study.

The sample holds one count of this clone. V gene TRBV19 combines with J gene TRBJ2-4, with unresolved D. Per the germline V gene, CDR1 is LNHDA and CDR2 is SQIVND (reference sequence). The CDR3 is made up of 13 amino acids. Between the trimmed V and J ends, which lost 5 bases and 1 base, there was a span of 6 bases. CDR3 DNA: TGTGCCAGTAGTTACGGGGCCAAAAACATTCAGTACTTC. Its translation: CASSYGAKNIQYF.

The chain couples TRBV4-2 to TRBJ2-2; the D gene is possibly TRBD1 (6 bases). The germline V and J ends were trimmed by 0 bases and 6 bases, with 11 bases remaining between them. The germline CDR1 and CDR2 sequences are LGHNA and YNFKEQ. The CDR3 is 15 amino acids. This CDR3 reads CASSQDIAGAGELFF. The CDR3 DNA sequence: TGTGCCAGCAGCCAAGATATTGCAGGGGCCGGGGAGCTGTTTTTT.

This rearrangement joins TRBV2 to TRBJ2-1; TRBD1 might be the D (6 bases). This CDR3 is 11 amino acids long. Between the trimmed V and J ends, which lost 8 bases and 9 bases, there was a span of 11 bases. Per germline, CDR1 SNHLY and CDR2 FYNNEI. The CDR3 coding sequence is TGTGCCAGCCCAGGGGCCACTGAGCAGTTCTTC. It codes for CASPGATEQFF.

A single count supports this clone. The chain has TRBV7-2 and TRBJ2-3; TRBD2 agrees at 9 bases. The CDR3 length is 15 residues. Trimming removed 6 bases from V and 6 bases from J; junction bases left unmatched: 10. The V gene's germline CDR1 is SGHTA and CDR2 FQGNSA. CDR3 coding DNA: TGTGCCAGCAGACCGCCGGGACTAGCAGGGGATACGCAGTATTTT. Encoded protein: CASRPPGLAGDTQYF.

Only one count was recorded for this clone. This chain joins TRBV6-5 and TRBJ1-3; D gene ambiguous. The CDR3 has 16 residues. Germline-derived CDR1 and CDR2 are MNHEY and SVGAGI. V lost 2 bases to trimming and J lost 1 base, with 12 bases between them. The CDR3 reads CASSYGLQSSGNTIYF. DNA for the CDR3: TGTGCCAGCAGTTACGGCCTACAGTCTTCTGGAAACACCATATATTTT.

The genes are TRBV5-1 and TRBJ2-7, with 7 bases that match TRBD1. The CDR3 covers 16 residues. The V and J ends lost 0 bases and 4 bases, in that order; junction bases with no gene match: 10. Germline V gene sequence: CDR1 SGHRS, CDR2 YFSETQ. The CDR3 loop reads CASSLAEGQIKYEQYF. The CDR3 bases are TGCGCCAGCAGCTTGGCCGAGGGACAGATTAAGTACGAGCAGTACTTC.

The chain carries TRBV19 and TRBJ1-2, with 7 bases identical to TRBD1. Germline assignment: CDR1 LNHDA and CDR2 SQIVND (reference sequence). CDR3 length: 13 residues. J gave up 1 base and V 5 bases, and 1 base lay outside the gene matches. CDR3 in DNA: TGTGCCAGTAGTCAGGGGGTTAACTATGGCTACACCTTC. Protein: CASSQGVNYGYTF.

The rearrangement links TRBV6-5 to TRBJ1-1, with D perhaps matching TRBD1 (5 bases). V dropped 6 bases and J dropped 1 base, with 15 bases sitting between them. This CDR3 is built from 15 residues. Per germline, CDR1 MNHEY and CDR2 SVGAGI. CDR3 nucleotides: TGTGCCAGCAGGGGAAGGGGCCTGGAGAACACTGAAGCTTTCTTT. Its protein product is CASRGRGLENTEAFF.

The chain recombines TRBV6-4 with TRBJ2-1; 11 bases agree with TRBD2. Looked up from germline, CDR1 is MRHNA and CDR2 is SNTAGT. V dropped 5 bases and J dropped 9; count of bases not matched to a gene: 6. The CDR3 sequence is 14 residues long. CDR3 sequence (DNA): TGTGCCAGCAGTCGACTAGCGGGGACTTCTGAGCAGTTCTTC. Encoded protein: CASSRLAGTSEQFF.

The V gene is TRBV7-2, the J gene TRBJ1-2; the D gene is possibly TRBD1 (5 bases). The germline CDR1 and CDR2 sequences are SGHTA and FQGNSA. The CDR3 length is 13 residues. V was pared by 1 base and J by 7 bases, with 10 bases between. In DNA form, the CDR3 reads TGTGCCAGCAGCTTAGGGCAGGGTGGTGGCTACACCTTC. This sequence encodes CASSLGQGGGYTF.

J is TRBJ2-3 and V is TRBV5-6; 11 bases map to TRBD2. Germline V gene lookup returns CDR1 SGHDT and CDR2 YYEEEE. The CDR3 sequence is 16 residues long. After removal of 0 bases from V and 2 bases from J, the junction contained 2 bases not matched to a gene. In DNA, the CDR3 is TGTGCCAGCAGCTTGGTAGCGGGGGGGCCCACAGATACGCAGTATTTT. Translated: CASSLVAGGPTDTQYF.